The clone carrying this T cell receptor beta chain has just a few counts. Its antigen is currently unknown. Documented time point: patch test 2, 6 weeks after DPC sensitization. Specified treatment: therapeutic diphenylcyclopropenone sensitization with weekly scalp DPC. Whole blood, unfractionated, served as the material for total RNA extraction. These data are taken from a study of human T cells and chemical hapten exposure. Study-level results: Donors in the study had alopecia, meaning their immune response may differ from healthy people's.

TCRdb passed the RACE reads through MiXCR, listing each CDR3 protein once. The sample includes nearly 95,000 distinct CDR3 sequences, approximately 10% of them seen just once. The sequencing used whole blood, collected in connection with sensitization to the hapten diphenylcyclopropenone (DPC). The source is a man aged 40-49 years with alopecia areata. Some clones in this sample may be carry-over from other donors' samples.

The CDR3 DNA is TGTGCCAGCTCACCATGGCAGGGGAACGGCTACACCTTC. Amino acid sequence: CASSPWQGNGYTF. The chain links TRBV18 to TRBJ1-2; D might be TRBD1 (6 bases). Per germline, CDR1 KGHSH and CDR2 LQKENI. The V and J ends lost 2 bases and 8 bases respectively, with 12 bases between them. The CDR3 loop spans 13 amino acids. The full variable domain, rest sourced from reference TRBV18 and TRBJ1-2, is NAGVMQNPRHLVRRRGQEARLRCSPMKGHSHVYWYRQLPEEGLKFMVYLQKENIIDESGMPKERFSAEFPKEGPSILRIQQVVRGDSAAYFCASSPWQGNGYTFGSGTRLTVV.